Listed below are T cell receptor beta chains from one sample, sequenced in a study of OX40 agonist ivuxolimab in advanced cancers. The table came from immunoSEQ multiplex PCR; TCRdb's copy has only in-frame clones and leaves some out. The repertoire holds about 22,000 clones, with 70% to 90% as singletons. Sequenced material: CD4+ or CD8+ T cells sorted from blood, taken in a trial of the OX40 agonist ivuxolimab. The origin of the receptors is an adult with an advanced solid tumor such as melanoma, head and neck, liver or kidney cancer. CDR3s include the opening cysteine and the closing phenylalanine or tryptophan. Each record gives: D gene, V gene, clone size, J gene, CDR3 DNA, CDR3 protein. D genes are given only for firm matches. For some rows the clone size is stated as once, few or many, or as a class when expanded; others skip it.

>.|TRBV27|.|TRBJ2-7
TGTGCCAGCAGTTTAGCCCCATCCTACGAGCAGTACTTC
CASSLAPSYEQYF
>.|TRBV6-5|.|TRBJ2-2
TGTGCCAGCAGTTATTTGCGATCGGCCGGGGAGCTGTTTTTT
CASSYLRSAGELFF
>TRBD1|TRBV29-1|.|TRBJ1-2
TGCAGCGTTCCTCACAGGGGAACTGGCTACACCTTC
CSVPHRGTGYTF
>TRBD1|TRBV2|.|TRBJ2-7
TGTGCCAGCAGCGCGGGACAGGGTTACGACGAGCAGTACTTC
CASSAGQGYDEQYF
>.|TRBV14|.|TRBJ1-1
TGTGCCAGCAGCCAAACGGGGAGGACTGAAGCTTTCTTT
CASSQTGRTEAFF
>.|TRBV19|.|TRBJ1-5
TGTGCCAGTAGTATTGGGTACAGAGGCAATCAGCCCCAGCATTTT
CASSIGYRGNQPQHF
>.|TRBV10-3|.|TRBJ1-2
TGTGCCATCAGTGAGTCCCCTGACAGCTACTATGGCTACACCTTC
CAISESPDSYYGYTF
>.|TRBV7-8|.|TRBJ1-4
TGTGCCAGCTCCTTACGGAGCCTTCAGAGGGCTAATGAAAAACTGTTTTTT
CASSLRSLQRANEKLFF
>TRBD1|TRBV7-8|.|TRBJ2-7
TGTGCCAGCAGCTTAGTGGGTAACAGGGGGCTAAGGGAGCAGTACTTC
CASSLVGNRGLREQYF
>.|TRBV28|once|TRBJ1-2
TGTGCCAGCACGGGACAAAACTATGGCTACACCTTC
CASTGQNYGYTF
>.|TRBV30|.|TRBJ2-2
TGTGCCTGGATGATCAGCGGGGAGCTGTTTTTT
CAWMISGELFF
>.|TRBV4-1|.|TRBJ1-3
TGCGCCAGCAGCCAAGGAAACACCATATATTTT
CASSQGNTIYF
>TRBD2|TRBV6-4|.|TRBJ2-6
TGTGCCAGCAGTGACTCGACGGGGGGCTCTGGGGCCAACGTCCTGACTTTC
CASSDSTGGSGANVLTF
>TRBD1|TRBV9|.|TRBJ1-4
TGTGCCAGCAGCGCGTGGACAGGAACTAATGAAAAACTGTTTTTT
CASSAWTGTNEKLFF
>TRBD1|TRBV18|.|TRBJ1-1
TGTGCCAGCTCACCTTCGCCGGGGACAGGGATAGGCGGCACTGAAGCTTTCTTT
CASSPSPGTGIGGTEAFF
>.|TRBV4-1|.|TRBJ2-7
TGCGCCAGCAGCCAAGATACGGACGCGGGGTCCTACGAGCAGTACTTC
CASSQDTDAGSYEQYF
>.|TRBV7-3|.|TRBJ2-3
TGTGCCAGCAGCTTAACAGGGGATAGCACAGATACGCAGTATTTT
CASSLTGDSTDTQYF
>.|TRBV19|medium-sized|TRBJ2-7
TGTGCCAGTAGTATTGGGGGCGGTTACTACGAGCAGTACTTC
CASSIGGGYYEQYF
>TRBD2|TRBV28|.|TRBJ2-1
TGTGCCAGCAGTTTCGGGGGGGTGCACAATGAGCAGTTCTTC
CASSFGGVHNEQFF
>.|TRBV2|once|TRBJ1-1
TGTGCCAGCAGTTTGGAGGGTGAAGCTTTCTTT
CASSLEGEAFF
>.|TRBV13|.|TRBJ1-2
TGTGCCAGCAGCTTATCACAGGACTCCGTAGCTAACTATGGCTACACCTTC
CASSLSQDSVANYGYTF
>TRBD1|TRBV9|.|TRBJ1-1
TGTGCCAGCAGCACGAATCACAGGGGGAACACTGAAGCTTTCTTT
CASSTNHRGNTEAFF
>TRBD1|TRBV4-1|.|TRBJ1-5
TGCGCCAGCAGCCAAGCATATGCCAGACAGGGGAATCAGCCCCAGCATTTT
CASSQAYARQGNQPQHF
>TRBD1|TRBV9|.|TRBJ1-2
TGTGCCAGCAGCGTAGCTAGTTCTGGGACAGACTATGGCTACACCTTC
CASSVASSGTDYGYTF
>.|TRBV13|.|TRBJ2-3
TGTGCCAGCAGCTCTTGGGAAACAGAATCAGATACGCAGTATTTT
CASSSWETESDTQYF
>.|TRBV27|once|TRBJ2-1
TGTGCCAGCAGAAAGAACAATGAGCAGTTCTTC
CASRKNNEQFF
>.|TRBV7-3|.|TRBJ1-1
TGTGCCAGCAGCTTAGGGGCGGGCACTGAAGCTTTCTTT
CASSLGAGTEAFF
>.|TRBV25-1|.|TRBJ2-7
TGTGCCAGCAGTGACCCCCGCGGGCCCCTCTCCTACGAGCAGTACTTC
CASSDPRGPLSYEQYF
>TRBD2|TRBV11-2|.|TRBJ2-3
TGTGCCAGCAGCTGGCTAGCGGGGTCCCGAGGAACAGATACGCAGTATTTT
CASSWLAGSRGTDTQYF
>.|TRBV29-1|few|TRBJ2-1
TGCAGCGTTGAAGATACGACGAGAGAGCAGTTCTTC
CSVEDTTREQFF
>TRBD1|TRBV2|once|TRBJ2-3
TGTGCCAGAAGGGACAGGGGCGGCAAGGACGCGCAGTATTTT
CARRDRGGKDAQYF
>.|TRBV27|.|TRBJ2-2
TGTGCCAGCAGTAGCTGGGCCTCCGGGGAGCTGTTTTTT
CASSSWASGELFF
>.|TRBV5-1|.|TRBJ2-1
TGCGCCAGCAGCGGGGGATTTAGCGACAATGAGCAGTTCTTC
CASSGGFSDNEQFF
>TRBD1|TRBV6-6|few|TRBJ1-1
TGTGCCACGCGACACAGGGGGGAATATCAAGCTTTCTTT
CATRHRGEYQAFF
>TRBD1|TRBV5-1|.|TRBJ2-3
TGCGCCAGCAGCTTAGACAGGGGAGATACGCAGTATTTT
CASSLDRGDTQYF
>.|TRBV11-2|.|TRBJ2-1
TGTGCCAGCAGCCCTGACAGTAGTGAGCAGTTCTTC
CASSPDSSEQFF
>.|TRBV9|.|TRBJ1-5
TGTGCCAGCAGCCCTACGGCAGGGCCTCAGCCCCAGCATTTT
CASSPTAGPQPQHF
>.|TRBV13|.|TRBJ2-7
TGTGCCAGCAGCTCACGGGACACCCTTGAGCAGTACTTC
CASSSRDTLEQYF
>.|TRBV7-6|.|TRBJ2-7
TGTGCCAGCAGCTTAGGGGTGTGGGGCTCCTACGAGCAGTACTTC
CASSLGVWGSYEQYF
>.|TRBV28|once|TRBJ1-5
TGTGCCAGCAGTAACCTGGCCTTACAGGGCAATCAGCCCCAGCATTTT
CASSNLALQGNQPQHF
>.|TRBV4-1|.|TRBJ1-6
TGCGCCAGCAGCTTCTCGGGACAATCTAATTCACCCCTCCACTTT
CASSFSGQSNSPLHF
>.|TRBV13|.|TRBJ1-4
TGTGCCAGCAGCTTACGAGGGAATGAAAAACTGTTTTTT
CASSLRGNEKLFF
>TRBD1|TRBV6-1|.|TRBJ2-2
TGTGCCAGCAGTGTCACAGGGGCGCGCACCGGGGAGCTGTTTTTT
CASSVTGARTGELFF
>.|TRBV27|few|TRBJ2-3
TGTGCCAGCAGTTCGACCTACACAGATACGCAGTATTTT
CASSSTYTDTQYF
>TRBD2|TRBV6-1|.|TRBJ2-7
TGTGCCAGCAGTGAGGGGACCGGGAGGGGCGAGCAGTACTTC
CASSEGTGRGEQYF
>.|TRBV28|.|TRBJ2-1
TGTGCCAGCAGAAAGGGGAATGAGCAGTTCTTC
CASRKGNEQFF
>.|TRBV29-1|.|TRBJ1-2
TGCAGCGGGGATACCAGTGATGATGGCTACACCTTC
CSGDTSDDGYTF
>TRBD2|TRBV7-8|.|TRBJ2-3
TGTGCCAGCAGCTTTAAAGCGGGAGGCAACACAGATACGCAGTATTTT
CASSFKAGGNTDTQYF
>.|TRBV19|few|TRBJ2-7
TGTGCCAGTAGTATCGGGGACGGGTCCTACGAGCAGTACTTC
CASSIGDGSYEQYF
>.|TRBV28|.|TRBJ1-1
TGTGCCAGCAGAATACAGTCCATGAACACTGAAGCTTTCTTT
CASRIQSMNTEAFF
>.|TRBV5-6|.|TRBJ1-5
TGTGCCAGCAGCTTGCAGGGTTTTAGCAATCAGCCCCAGCATTTT
CASSLQGFSNQPQHF
>.|TRBV27|.|TRBJ1-2
TGTGCCAGCAGTTTAAAGGCGGGGGAAGCTAACTATGGCTACACCTTC
CASSLKAGEANYGYTF
>TRBD2|TRBV11-2|.|TRBJ2-1
TGTGCCAGCAGCCCTAGCGGGTCCTACAATGAGCAGTTCTTC
CASSPSGSYNEQFF
>.|TRBV13|.|TRBJ1-1
TGTGCCAGCAGCTTAGAGGTCAGGGAAGCTTTCTTT
CASSLEVREAFF
>.|TRBV5-6|.|TRBJ1-1
TGTGCCAGCAGCCCGTTGACAGCTCTGAACACTGAAGCTTTCTTT
CASSPLTALNTEAFF